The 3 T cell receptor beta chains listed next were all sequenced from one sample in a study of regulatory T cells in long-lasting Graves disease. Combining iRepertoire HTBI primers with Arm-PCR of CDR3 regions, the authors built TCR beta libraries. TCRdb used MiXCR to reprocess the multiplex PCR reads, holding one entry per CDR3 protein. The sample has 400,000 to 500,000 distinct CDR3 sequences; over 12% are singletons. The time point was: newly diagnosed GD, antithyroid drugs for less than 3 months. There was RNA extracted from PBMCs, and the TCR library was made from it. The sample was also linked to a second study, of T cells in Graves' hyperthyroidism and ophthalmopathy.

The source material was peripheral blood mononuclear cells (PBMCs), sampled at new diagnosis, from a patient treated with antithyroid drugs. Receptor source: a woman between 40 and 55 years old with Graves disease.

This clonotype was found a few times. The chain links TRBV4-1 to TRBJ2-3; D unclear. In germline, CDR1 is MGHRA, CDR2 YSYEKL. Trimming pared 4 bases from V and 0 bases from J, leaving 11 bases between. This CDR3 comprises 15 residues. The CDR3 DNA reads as TGCGCCAGCAGCCCCGTGCCGACAAGCACAGATACGCAGTATTTT. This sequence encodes CASSPVPTSTDTQYF.

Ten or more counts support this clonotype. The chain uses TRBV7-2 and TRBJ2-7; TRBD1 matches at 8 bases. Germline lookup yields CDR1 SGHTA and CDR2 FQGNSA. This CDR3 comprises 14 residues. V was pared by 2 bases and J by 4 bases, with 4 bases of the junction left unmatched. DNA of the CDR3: TGTGCCAGCAGCTTAAGGACAGGGATGTACGAGCAGTACTTC. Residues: CASSLRTGMYEQYF. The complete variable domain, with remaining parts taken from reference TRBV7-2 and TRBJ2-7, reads GAGVSQSPSNKVTEKGKDVELRCDPISGHTALYWYRQSLGQGLEFLIYFQGNSAPDKSGLPSDRFSAERTGGSVSTLTIQRTQQEDSAVYLCASSLRTGMYEQYFGPGTRLTVT.

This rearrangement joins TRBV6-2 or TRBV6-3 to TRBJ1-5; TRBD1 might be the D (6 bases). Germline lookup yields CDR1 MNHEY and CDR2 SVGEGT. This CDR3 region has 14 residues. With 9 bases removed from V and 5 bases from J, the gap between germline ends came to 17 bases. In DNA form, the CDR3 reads TGTGCCAGTACTACCGACAGGTGGGATCAGCCCCAGCATTTT. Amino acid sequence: CASTTDRWDQPQHF.